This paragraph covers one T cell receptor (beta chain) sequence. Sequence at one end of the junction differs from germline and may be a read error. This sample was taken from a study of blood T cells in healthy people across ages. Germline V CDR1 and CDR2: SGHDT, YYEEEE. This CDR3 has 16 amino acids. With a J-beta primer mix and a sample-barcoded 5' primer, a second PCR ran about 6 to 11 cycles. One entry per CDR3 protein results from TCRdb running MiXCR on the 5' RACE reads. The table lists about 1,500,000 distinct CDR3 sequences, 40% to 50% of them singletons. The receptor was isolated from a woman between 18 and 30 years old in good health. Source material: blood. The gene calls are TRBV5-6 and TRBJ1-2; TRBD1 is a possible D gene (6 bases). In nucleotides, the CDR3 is TGTGCCAGCAGCTTGGGGCGTCGGGGGGCGGCCTATGGCTACACCTTT. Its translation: CASSLGRRGAAYGYTF.